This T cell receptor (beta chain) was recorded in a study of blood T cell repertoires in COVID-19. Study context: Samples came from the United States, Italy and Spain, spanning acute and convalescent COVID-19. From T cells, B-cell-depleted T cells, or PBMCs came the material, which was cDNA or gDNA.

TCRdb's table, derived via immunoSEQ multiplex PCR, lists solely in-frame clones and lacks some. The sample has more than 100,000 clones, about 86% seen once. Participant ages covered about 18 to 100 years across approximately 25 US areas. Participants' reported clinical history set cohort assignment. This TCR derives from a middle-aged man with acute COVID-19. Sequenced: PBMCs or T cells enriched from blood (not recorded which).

The CDR3, as DNA: TGTGCCAGCAGCCGATGGGACAGGGTCAGAACCGGGGAGCTGTTTTTT. Translated: CASSRWDRVRTGELFF. The V gene is TRBV3-1 (or the pseudogene TRBV3-2), the J gene TRBJ2-2, with 9 bases that match TRBD1. CDR3 length: 16 residues. Germline lookup yields CDR1 LGHDT and CDR2 YNNKEL (reference sequence). The J segment lost 5 bases and the V segment lost 4 bases, leaving 8 bases of the junction unmatched.